Each of the 16 T cell receptor beta chains below was sequenced from the same sample in a study of blood T cell repertoires in COVID-19. Generated by immunoSEQ multiplex PCR, the TCRdb table keeps only in-frame clones and is missing some. The table includes 400,000 to 450,000 clones, around 89% detected once. Sequenced sample: peripheral blood. The receptors here all came from a woman aged 40 to 50 with COVID-19, enrolled during active disease.

This clone was counted a few times. This chain connects TRBV7-9 to TRBJ1-4; possibly TRBD1 for D (5 bases). Trimming left V 2 bases short and J 10 bases short, with 17 bases between. The CDR3 sequence is 15 residues long. Germline V gives CDR1 SEHNR, CDR2 FQNEAQ (reference sequence). CDR3: CASSLIPGGVGKLFF. Here the CDR3 DNA reads TGTGCCAGCAGCTTAATTCCGGGGGGTGTGGGAAAACTGTTTTTT.

The chain links TRBV7-9 to TRBJ2-3, with 9 positions matching TRBD1. The CDR3 is 17 amino acids. CDR1 is SEHNR, CDR2 FQNEAQ, per germline (reference sequence). The J segment lost 3 bases and the V segment lost 5 bases, leaving 12 bases of the junction unmatched. CDR3 sequence: CASSHEGTGRRTDTQYF. CDR3 coding DNA: TGTGCCAGCAGCCACGAAGGGACAGGGAGGAGGACAGATACGCAGTATTTT. The variable domain in full, with the rest retrieved from reference TRBV7-9 and TRBJ2-3, is DTGVSQNPRHKITKRGQNVTFRCDPISEHNRLYWYRQTLGQGPEFLTYFQNEAQLEKSRLLSDRFSAERPKGSFSTLEIQRTEQGDSAMYLCASSHEGTGRRTDTQYFGPGTRLTVL.

This chain uses TRBV3-1 (or the pseudogene TRBV3-2) with TRBJ1-3; tentatively, D is TRBD1 (5 bases). The length of the CDR3 is 18 residues. The germline V gene encodes CDR1 LGHDT and CDR2 YNNKEL (reference sequence). The V end was cut by 0 bases, the J end by 0 bases, with 15 bases between. The CDR3 sequence is CASSQEWGRRTSGNTIYF. CDR3 DNA: TGTGCCAGCAGCCAAGAATGGGGCAGACGAACCTCTGGAAACACCATATATTTT.

This chain connects TRBV5-1 to TRBJ1-5; 7 bases agree with TRBD1. Germline CDR1 SGHRS, CDR2 YFSETQ. This CDR3 contains 16 residues. Losses at the gene ends were 0 bases for V and 3 bases for J; bases not matched to a gene: 6. The CDR3 DNA follows: TGCGCCAGCAGCTTGGTGGGGACAGAGAACAATCAGCCCCAGCATTTT. As protein: CASSLVGTENNQPQHF.

The chain uses TRBV4-2 and TRBJ1-5; maybe TRBD1 (6 bases). The CDR3 consists of 16 residues. Germline CDR1 and CDR2: LGHNA and YNFKEQ. V dropped 0 bases and J dropped 3 bases, with 12 bases sitting between them. This CDR3 is CASSQDIGQLNQPQHF. CDR3 in DNA: TGTGCCAGCAGCCAAGATATCGGACAGCTCAATCAGCCCCAGCATTTT.

The DNA of the CDR3 is TGCGCCAGCAGAGTTAGATCTAGCGGTTCCTACGAGCAGTACTTC. Translated, it gives CASRVRSSGSYEQYF. This chain joins TRBV5-1 and TRBJ2-7, with 7 bases matching TRBD2. This CDR3 has 15 residues. CDR1 and CDR2 (germline): SGHRS, YFSETQ. Unmatched junction bases numbered 9, after V lost 5 bases and J lost 1 base.

Remarks on this clone: Distinct nucleotide sequences in the sample also encode this CDR3. J is TRBJ1-2 and V is TRBV9, with 7 bases fitting TRBD1. The CDR3 has 14 amino acids. Trimming took 0 bases from V and 2 from J; bases not matched to a gene: 1. Germline V lookup: CDR1 SGDLS, CDR2 YYNGEE. CDR3 amino acids: CASSVDRGNYGYTF. The CDR3 DNA sequence: TGTGCCAGCAGCGTAGACAGGGGCAACTATGGCTACACCTTC.

This chain uses TRBV13 with TRBJ1-6, with a possible D match to TRBD1 (6 bases). The CDR3 is 16 residues long. V was shortened by 0 bases and J by 10 bases, with 16 bases between the two germline ends. The germline V gene encodes CDR1 PRHDT and CDR2 FYEKMQ (reference sequence). The CDR3, as DNA: TGTGCCAGCAGCTTAGGCCTTTGGGACACAGAGTCACCCCTCCACTTT. Its translation: CASSLGLWDTESPLHF. Full variable domain (outside the CDR3, taken from reference TRBV13 and TRBJ1-6): AAGVIQSPRHLIKEKRETATLKCYPIPRHDTVYWYQQGPGQDPQFLISFYEKMQSDKGSIPDRFSAQQFSDYHSELNMSSLELGDSALYFCASSLGLWDTESPLHFGNGTRLTVT.

Details on this clone: Other DNA sequences in the sample encode the same CDR3. The genes are TRBV28 and TRBJ1-2, with 10 bases matching TRBD1. V was pared by 5 bases and J by 6 bases, with 3 bases of the junction left unmatched. CDR1 is MDHEN, CDR2 SYDVKM, per germline. This CDR3 contains 13 residues. CDR3 residues: CASSIGTGDGYTF. The CDR3 region has the DNA TGTGCCAGCAGTATAGGGACAGGGGATGGCTACACCTTC.

The chain is built from TRBV3-1 (or the pseudogene TRBV3-2) and TRBJ1-2; D might be TRBD1 (6 bases). The CDR3 totals 14 residues. Germline lookup yields CDR1 LGHDT and CDR2 YNNKEL (reference sequence). V lost 0 bases to trimming and J lost 8 bases, with 13 bases between them. The CDR3 loop reads CASSQDGGVWGYTF. CDR3 coding DNA: TGTGCCAGCAGCCAAGATGGGGGCGTTTGGGGCTACACCTTC.

The chain employs TRBV6-5 and TRBJ1-1; D call uncertain. Trimming cost V 6 bases and J 1 base, with 15 bases left between them. CDR1 is MNHEY and CDR2 is SVGAGI in the germline V gene. The CDR3 has 15 amino acids. This chain's CDR3 is CASSVVEAANTEAFF. For the CDR3, the DNA is TGTGCCAGCAGCGTAGTGGAGGCGGCGAACACTGAAGCTTTCTTT.

This clone was observed a few times. The chain uses TRBV9 and TRBJ1-2; D remains ambiguous. Per germline, CDR1 SGDLS and CDR2 YYNGEE. The CDR3 covers 13 residues. The V and J ends lost 4 bases and 4 bases respectively, with 11 bases between them. In DNA form, the CDR3 reads TGTGCCAGCAGCCGTAGCCTTCTCTATGGCTACACCTTC. Translating it yields CASSRSLLYGYTF.

V is TRBV28 and J is TRBJ2-7, with a weak D call TRBD1 (7 bases). Per the germline V gene, CDR1 is MDHEN and CDR2 is SYDVKM. The CDR3 has 14 amino acids. V lost 2 bases and J 4 bases, leaving 12 bases between the germline ends. CDR3 sequence reads: CASSLQGGFYEQYF. CDR3 DNA sequence: TGTGCCAGCAGTTTACAGGGGGGCTTTTACGAGCAGTACTTC.

This clone has a single count. The CDR3 protein is CASSDNRGHTEAFF. In DNA, the CDR3 is TGTGCCAGCAGTGACAACAGGGGGCACACTGAAGCTTTCTTT. The genes are TRBV25-1 and TRBJ1-1, with TRBD1 matching 9 bases. V was clipped by 3 bases and J by 3 bases; unmatched bases: 2. This CDR3 comprises 14 residues. Germline assignment: CDR1 MGHDK and CDR2 SYGVNS.

The CDR3 is CASSSTGTTLLQYF. Written as DNA, the CDR3 is TGCGCCAGCAGCTCAACCGGGACTACGCTCCTCCAGTACTTC. This rearrangement joins TRBV5-1 to TRBJ2-5, with TRBD2 identical over 7 bases. In germline, CDR1 is SGHRS, CDR2 YFSETQ. CDR3 length: 14 residues. The trim removed 3 bases at V and 10 bases at J, leaving 12 bases unmatched.

This chain uses TRBV28 with TRBJ1-1; possibly TRBD1 for D (6 bases). CDR1 and CDR2 (germline): MDHEN, SYDVKM. There are 13 residues in the CDR3. V lost 10 bases and J 3 bases, leaving 15 bases between the germline ends. The CDR3 region is CAIQGTLDTEAFF. The CDR3, as DNA: TGTGCCATCCAGGGGACGCTAGACACTGAAGCTTTCTTT.